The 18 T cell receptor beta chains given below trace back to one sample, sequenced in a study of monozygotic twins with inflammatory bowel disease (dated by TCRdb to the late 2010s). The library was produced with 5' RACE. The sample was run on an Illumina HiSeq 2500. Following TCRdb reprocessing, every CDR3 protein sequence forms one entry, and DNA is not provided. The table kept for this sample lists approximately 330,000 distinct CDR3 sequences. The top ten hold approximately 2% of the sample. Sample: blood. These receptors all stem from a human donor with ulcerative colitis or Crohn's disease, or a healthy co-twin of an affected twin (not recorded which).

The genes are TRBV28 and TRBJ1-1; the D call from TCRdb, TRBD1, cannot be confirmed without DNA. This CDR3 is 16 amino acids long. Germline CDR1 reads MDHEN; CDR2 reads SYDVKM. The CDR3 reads CASSRTGTGQRTEAFF.

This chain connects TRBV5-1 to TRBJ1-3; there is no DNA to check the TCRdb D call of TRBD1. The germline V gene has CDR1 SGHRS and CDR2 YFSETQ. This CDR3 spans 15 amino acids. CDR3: CASSVRGTSGNTIYF.

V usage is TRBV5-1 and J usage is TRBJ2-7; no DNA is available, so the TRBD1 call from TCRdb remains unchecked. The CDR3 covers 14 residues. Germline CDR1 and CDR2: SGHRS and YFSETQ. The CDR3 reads CASSLDRGTYEQYF. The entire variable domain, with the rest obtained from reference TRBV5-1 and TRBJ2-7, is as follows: KAGVTQTPRYLIKTRGQQVTLSCSPISGHRSVSWYQQTPGQGLQFLFEYFSETQRNKGNFPGRFSGRQFSNSRSEMNVSTLELGDSALYLCASSLDRGTYEQYFGPGTRLTVT.

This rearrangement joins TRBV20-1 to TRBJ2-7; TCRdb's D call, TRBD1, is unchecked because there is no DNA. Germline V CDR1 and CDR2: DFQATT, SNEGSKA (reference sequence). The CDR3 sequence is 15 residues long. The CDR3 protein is CSAYRPGTGSYEQYF.

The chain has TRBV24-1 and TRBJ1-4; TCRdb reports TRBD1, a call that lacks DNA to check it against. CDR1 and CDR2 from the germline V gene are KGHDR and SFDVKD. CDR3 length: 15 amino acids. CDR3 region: CATRGQGTTNEKLFF.

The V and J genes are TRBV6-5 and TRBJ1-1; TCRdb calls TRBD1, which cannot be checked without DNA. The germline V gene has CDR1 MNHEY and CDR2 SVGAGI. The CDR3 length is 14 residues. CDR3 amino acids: CASSYTLGGTEAFF.

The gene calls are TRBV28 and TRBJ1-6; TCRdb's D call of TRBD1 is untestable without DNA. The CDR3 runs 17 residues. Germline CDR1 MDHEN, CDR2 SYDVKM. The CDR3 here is CASTAGSGGNYNSPLHF.

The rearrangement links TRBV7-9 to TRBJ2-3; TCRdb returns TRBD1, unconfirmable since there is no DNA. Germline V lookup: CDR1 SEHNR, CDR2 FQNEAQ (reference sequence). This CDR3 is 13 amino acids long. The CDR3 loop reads CASSRAGADTQYF.

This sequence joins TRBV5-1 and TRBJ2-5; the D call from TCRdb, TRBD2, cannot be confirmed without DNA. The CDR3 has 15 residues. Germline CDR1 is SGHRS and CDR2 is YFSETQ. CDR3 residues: CASTPGLDGRETQYF.

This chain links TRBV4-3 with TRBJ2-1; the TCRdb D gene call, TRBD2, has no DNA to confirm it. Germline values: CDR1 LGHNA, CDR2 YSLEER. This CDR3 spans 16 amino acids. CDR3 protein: CASSQRLAGGINEQFF.

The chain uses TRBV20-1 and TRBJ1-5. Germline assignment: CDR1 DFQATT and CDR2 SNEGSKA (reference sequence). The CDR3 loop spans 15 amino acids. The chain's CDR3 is CSAGILRAANQPQHF.

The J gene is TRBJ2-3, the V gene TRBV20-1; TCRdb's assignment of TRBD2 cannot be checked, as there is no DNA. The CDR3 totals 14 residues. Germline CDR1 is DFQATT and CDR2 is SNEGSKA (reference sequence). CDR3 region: CSATGTSGVDTQYF.

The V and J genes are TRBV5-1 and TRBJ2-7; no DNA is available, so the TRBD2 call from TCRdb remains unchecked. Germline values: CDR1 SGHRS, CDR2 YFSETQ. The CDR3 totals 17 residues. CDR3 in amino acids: CASSFYKASGINYEQYF.

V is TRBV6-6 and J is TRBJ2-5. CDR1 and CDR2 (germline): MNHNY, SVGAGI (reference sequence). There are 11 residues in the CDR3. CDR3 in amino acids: CASSYKETQYF.

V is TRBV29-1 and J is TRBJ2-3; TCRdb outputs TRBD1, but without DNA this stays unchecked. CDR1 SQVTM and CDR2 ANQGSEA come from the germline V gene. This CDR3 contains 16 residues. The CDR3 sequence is CSVVPRGASGTDTQYF.

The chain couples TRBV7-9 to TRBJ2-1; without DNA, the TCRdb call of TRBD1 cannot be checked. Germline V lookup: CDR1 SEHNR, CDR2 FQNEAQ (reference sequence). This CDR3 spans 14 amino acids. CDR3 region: CASSLAGDHREQFF.

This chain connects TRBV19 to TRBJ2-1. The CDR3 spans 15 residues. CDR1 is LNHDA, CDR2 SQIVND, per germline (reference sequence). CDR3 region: CASSFDASPYNEQFF.

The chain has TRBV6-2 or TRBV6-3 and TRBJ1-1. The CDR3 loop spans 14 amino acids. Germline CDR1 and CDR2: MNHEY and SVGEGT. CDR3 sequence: CASSWLAVNTEAFF.